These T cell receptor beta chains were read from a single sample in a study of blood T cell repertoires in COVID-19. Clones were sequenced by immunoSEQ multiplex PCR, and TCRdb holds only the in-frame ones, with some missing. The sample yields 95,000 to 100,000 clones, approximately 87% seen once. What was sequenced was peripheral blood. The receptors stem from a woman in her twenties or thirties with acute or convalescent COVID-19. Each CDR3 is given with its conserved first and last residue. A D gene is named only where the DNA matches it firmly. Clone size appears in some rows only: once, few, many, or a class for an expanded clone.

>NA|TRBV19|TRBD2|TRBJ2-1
TGTGCCAGTAGTTCCGGGGGGGGTCTAAAGCAGTTCTTC
CASSSGGGLKQFF
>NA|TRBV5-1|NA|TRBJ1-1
TGCGCCAGCAGCTTGGGATGGGGGGAACACCAAACTTTTGAAGCTTTCTTT
CASSLGWGEHQTFEAFF
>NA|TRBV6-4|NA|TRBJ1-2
TGTGCCAGCATACTTCACAGGGAAGGTTTTTTGTGTGGCTACACCTTC
CASILHREGFLCGYTF
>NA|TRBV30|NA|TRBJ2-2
TGTGCCTGGAGGAGATCTGGACTGAACACCGGGGAGCTGTTTTTT
CAWRRSGLNTGELFF
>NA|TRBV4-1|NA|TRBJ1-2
TGCGCCAGCAGCCAAGGCGGGGGAAAGGACTATGGCTACACCTTC
CASSQGGGKDYGYTF
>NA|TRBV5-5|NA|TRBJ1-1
TGTGCCAGCAGCTTGGGCAGGGGTCAAAGTGAAGCTTTCTTT
CASSLGRGQSEAFF
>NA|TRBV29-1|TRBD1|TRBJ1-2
TGCAGCGCCCGGACAGGGGGCTCCTATGGCTACACCTTC
CSARTGGSYGYTF
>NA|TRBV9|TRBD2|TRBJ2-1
TGTGCCAGCAGCCAGATGGGACTAGCAGCATGGCAGTTCTTC
CASSQMGLAAWQFF
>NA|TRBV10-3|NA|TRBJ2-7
TGTGCCATCATGCAGAGGAACTACGAGCAGTACTTC
CAIMQRNYEQYF
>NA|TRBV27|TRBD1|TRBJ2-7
TGTGCCAGCAGTCTCCTCCTACAGGGGGCCCCCCTCGAGCAGTACTTC
CASSLLLQGAPLEQYF
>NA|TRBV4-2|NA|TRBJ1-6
TGTGCCAGCAGCCCAGAAATAGGGGATCCCTATAATTCACCCCTCCACTTT
CASSPEIGDPYNSPLHF
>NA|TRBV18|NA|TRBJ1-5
TGTGCCAGCTCGGGCAGAGACGTTGAGCCCCAGCATTTT
CASSGRDVEPQHF
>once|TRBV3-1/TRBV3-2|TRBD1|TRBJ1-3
TGTGCCAGCAGCCCCCGGGACAGCCGTGATTTTTCTGGAAACACCATATATTTT
CASSPRDSRDFSGNTIYF
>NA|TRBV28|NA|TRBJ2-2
TGTGCCAGCACCTTGGGCTATAGGACCGGGGAGCTGTTTTTT
CASTLGYRTGELFF
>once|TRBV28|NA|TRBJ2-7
TGTGCCAGCAGAACCGTCCCGGGAGCCCAAAGCTCCTACGAGCAGTACTTC
CASRTVPGAQSSYEQYF
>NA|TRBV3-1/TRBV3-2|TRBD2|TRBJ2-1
TGTGCCAGCAGCCATTCCCGACTAGCGGGGGGGCGTTTAAATGAGCAGTTCTTC
CASSHSRLAGGRLNEQFF
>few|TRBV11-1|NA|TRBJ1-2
TGTGCCAGCAGCCGCGACGGGAACTATGGCTACACCTTC
CASSRDGNYGYTF
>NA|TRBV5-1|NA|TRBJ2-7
TGCGCCAGCAGCCCCTGGGGGCAGGGATCCTACGAGCAGTACTTC
CASSPWGQGSYEQYF
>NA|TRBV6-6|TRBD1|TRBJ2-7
TGTGCCAGCAGTCATACCGGGACAGCCGCCTACGAGCAGTACTTC
CASSHTGTAAYEQYF
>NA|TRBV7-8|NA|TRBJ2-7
TGTGCCAGCAGCTTAGGCTGGAGGACCGACGAGCAGTACTTC
CASSLGWRTDEQYF
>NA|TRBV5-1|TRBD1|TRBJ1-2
TGCGCCAGCAGCTCGGGGCCCGGACAGGGAGGCTATGGCTACACCTTC
CASSSGPGQGGYGYTF
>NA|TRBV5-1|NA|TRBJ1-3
TGCGCCAGCAGCTTGGTAGGACATACCTCTGGAAACACCATATATTTT
CASSLVGHTSGNTIYF
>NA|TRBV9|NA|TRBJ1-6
TGTGCCAGCAGCGTAGCCCCACGTGGGGCAGCAAATTCACCCCTCCACTTT
CASSVAPRGAANSPLHF
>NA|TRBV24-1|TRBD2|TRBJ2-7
TGTGCCACCAGTCGAGGGGAGGGCGAGCAGTACTTC
CATSRGEGEQYF
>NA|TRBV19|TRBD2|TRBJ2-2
TGTGCCAGTAGTATGAGCGGGGGGAGGGAGCTGTTTTTT
CASSMSGGRELFF